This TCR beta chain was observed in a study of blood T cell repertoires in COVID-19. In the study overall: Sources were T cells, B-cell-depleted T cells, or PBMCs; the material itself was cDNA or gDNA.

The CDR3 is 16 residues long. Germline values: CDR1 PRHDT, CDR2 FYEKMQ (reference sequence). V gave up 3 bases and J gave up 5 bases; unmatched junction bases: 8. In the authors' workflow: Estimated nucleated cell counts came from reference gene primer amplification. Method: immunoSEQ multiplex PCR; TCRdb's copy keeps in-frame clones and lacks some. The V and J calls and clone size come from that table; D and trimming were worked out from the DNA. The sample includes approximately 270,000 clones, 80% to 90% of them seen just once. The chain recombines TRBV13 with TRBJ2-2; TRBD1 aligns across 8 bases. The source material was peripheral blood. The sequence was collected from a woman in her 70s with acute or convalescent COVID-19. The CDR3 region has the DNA TGTGCCAGCAGCTTCCGCCACAGGGGGAGGACCGGGGAGCTGTTTTTT. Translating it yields CASSFRHRGRTGELFF.